The 5 T cell receptor beta chains presented below share a single source sample, sequenced in a study of blood T cell repertoires in COVID-19. Sequencing was performed with immunoSEQ multiplex PCR; in TCRdb, only in-frame clones are kept and a portion is missing. The data show over 130,000 clones, with 65% to 90% seen just once and more than 3% held by the top ten. Sequenced input: peripheral blood. The source is a man in his 70s with acute or convalescent COVID-19.

This clone appeared a single time. The gene calls are TRBV5-1 and TRBJ1-2, with TRBD1 identical over 7 bases. Germline V lookup: CDR1 SGHRS, CDR2 YFSETQ. J gave up 8 bases and V 4 bases, and 14 bases lay outside the gene matches. This CDR3 region has 15 residues. The CDR3 DNA follows: TGCGCCAGCAGCCCGGGGGTGGAGGGGGCGAAAGGCTACACCTTC. This codes for CASSPGVEGAKGYTF.

J is TRBJ2-1 and V is TRBV12-3 or TRBV12-4; TRBD2 matches at 9 bases. This CDR3 contains 13 residues. Trimming removed 8 bases from V and 8 bases from J; junction bases left unmatched: 7. The CDR3, as DNA: TGTGCCAGCTCGAAACTAGCGGGCTATGAGCAGTTCTTC. Amino acid sequence: CASSKLAGYEQFF.

This chain connects TRBV28 to TRBJ2-7; D possibly corresponds to TRBD2 (5 bases). This CDR3 has 18 residues. With 4 bases removed from V and 0 bases from J, the gap between germline ends came to 22 bases. In germline, CDR1 is MDHEN, CDR2 SYDVKM. CDR3 DNA: TGTGCCAGCAGTTCTACCCCTCGCGGGCTAGCAGACTCCTACGAGCAGTACTTC. It yields the protein CASSSTPRGLADSYEQYF. Complete variable domain (other parts from reference TRBV28 and TRBJ2-7): DVKVTQSSRYLVKRTGEKVFLECVQDMDHENMFWYRQDPGLGLRLIYFSYDVKMKEKGDIPEGYSVSREKKERFSLILESASTNQTSMYLCASSSTPRGLADSYEQYFGPGTRLTVT.

The chain carries TRBV15 and TRBJ1-1; no firm D call. The germline gives CDR1 LNHNV, CDR2 YYDKDF (reference sequence). V dropped 0 bases and J dropped 4 bases, with 12 bases sitting between them. The CDR3 has 15 residues. The CDR3 region has the DNA TGTGCCACCAGCAGAGATCGAATAACGGTCACTGAAGCTTTCTTT. Its protein product is CATSRDRITVTEAFF.

The chain couples TRBV5-1 to TRBJ2-5, with 10 bases fitting TRBD1. The trim removed 4 bases at V and 0 bases at J, leaving 12 bases unmatched. CDR1 SGHRS and CDR2 YFSETQ come from the germline V gene. This CDR3 is 18 amino acids long. As DNA, the CDR3 is TGCGCCAGCAGCCCCCTTCTCCCGGGACAGGGGAACCAAGAGACCCAGTACTTC. It specifies CASSPLLPGQGNQETQYF.